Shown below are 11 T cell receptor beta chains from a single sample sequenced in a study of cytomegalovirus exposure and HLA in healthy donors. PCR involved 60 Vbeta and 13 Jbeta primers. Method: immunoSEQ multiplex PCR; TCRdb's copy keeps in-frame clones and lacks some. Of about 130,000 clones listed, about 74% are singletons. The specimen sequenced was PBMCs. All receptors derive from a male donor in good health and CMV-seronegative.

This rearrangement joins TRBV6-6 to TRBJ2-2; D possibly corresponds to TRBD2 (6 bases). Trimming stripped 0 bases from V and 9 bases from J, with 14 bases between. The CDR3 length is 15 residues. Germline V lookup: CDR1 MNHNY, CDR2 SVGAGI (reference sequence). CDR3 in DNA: TGTGCCAGCAGTTACTCGGGACTGACGATCCGGGAGCTGTTTTTT. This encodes CASSYSGLTIRELFF.

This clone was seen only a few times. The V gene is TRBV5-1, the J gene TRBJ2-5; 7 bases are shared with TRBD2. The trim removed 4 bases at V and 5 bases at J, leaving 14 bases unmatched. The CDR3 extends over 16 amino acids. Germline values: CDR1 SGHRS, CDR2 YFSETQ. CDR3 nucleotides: TGCGCCAGCAGCCCAATGCCGTCGGGAGGAGGTGAGACCCAGTACTTC. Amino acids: CASSPMPSGGGETQYF.

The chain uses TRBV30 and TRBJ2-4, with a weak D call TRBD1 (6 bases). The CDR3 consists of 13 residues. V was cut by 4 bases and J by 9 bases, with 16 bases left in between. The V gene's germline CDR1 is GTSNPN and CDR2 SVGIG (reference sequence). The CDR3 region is CAWNRGTRGIQYF. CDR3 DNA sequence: TGTGCCTGGAATAGAGGGACAAGGGGCATTCAGTACTTC.

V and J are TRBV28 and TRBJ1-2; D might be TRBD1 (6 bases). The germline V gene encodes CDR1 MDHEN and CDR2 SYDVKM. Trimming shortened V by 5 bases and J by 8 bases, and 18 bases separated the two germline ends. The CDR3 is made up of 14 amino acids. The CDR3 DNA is TGTGCCAGCAGTCTCCTGACAGGCAACGGGGGCTACACCTTC. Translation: CASSLLTGNGGYTF.

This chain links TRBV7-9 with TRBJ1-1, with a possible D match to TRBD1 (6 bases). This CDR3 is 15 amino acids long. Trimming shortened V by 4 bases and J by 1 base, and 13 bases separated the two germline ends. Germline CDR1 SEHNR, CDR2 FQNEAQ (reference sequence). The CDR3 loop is CASSSWTEQNTEAFF. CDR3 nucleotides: TGTGCCAGCAGCTCCTGGACAGAGCAGAACACTGAAGCTTTCTTT. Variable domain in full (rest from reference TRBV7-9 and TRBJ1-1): DTGVSQNPRHKITKRGQNVTFRCDPISEHNRLYWYRQTLGQGPEFLTYFQNEAQLEKSRLLSDRFSAERPKGSFSTLEIQRTEQGDSAMYLCASSSWTEQNTEAFFGQGTRLTVV.

CDR3 nucleotides: TGCGCCAGCAGCCAATTTTCGTGGACAGGCTCAATGGACAATGAGCAGTTCTTC. Amino acid sequence: CASSQFSWTGSMDNEQFF. J is TRBJ2-1 and V is TRBV4-3, with 7 positions matching TRBD1. Germline CDR1 LGHNA, CDR2 YSLEER. This CDR3 spans 18 amino acids. V lost 2 bases and J lost 5; bases outside the gene matches: 15.

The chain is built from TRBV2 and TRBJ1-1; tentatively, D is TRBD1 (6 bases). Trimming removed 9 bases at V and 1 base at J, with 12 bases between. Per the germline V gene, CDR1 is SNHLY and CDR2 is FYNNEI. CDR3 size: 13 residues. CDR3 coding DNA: TGTGCCAGTAACCGGGACAAGAACACTGAAGCTTTCTTT. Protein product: CASNRDKNTEAFF.

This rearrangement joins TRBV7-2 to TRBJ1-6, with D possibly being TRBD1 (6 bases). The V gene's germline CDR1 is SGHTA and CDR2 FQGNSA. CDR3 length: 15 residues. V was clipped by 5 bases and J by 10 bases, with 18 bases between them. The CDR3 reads CASSLGARAESPLHF. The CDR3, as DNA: TGTGCCAGCAGCCTGGGGGCCAGGGCAGAGTCACCCCTCCACTTT.

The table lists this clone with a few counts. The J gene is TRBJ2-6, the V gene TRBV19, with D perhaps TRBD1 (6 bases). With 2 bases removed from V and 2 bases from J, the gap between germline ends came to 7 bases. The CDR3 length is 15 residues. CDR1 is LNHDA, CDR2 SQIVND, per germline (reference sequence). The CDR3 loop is CASSIQGPGANVLTF. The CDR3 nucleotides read TGTGCCAGTAGTATACAGGGGCCTGGGGCCAACGTCCTGACTTTC.

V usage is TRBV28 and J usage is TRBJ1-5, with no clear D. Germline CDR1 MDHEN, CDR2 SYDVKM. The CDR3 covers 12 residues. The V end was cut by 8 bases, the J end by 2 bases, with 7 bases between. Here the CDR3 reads CASLRGNQPQHF. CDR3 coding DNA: TGTGCCAGCCTGCGGGGCAATCAGCCCCAGCATTTT. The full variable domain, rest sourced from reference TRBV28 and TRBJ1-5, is DVKVTQSSRYLVKRTGEKVFLECVQDMDHENMFWYRQDPGLGLRLIYFSYDVKMKEKGDIPEGYSVSREKKERFSLILESASTNQTSMYLCASLRGNQPQHFGDGTRLSIL.

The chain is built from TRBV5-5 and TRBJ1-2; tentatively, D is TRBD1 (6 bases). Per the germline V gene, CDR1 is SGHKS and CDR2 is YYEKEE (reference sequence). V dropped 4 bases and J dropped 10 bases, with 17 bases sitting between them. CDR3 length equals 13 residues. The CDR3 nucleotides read TGTGCCAGCAGCCGGGAACAGGGACCCACCTACACCTTC. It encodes CASSREQGPTYTF.